The T cell receptor (beta chain) under discussion was sequenced for a study of identical twins. General study results and limits: Models underpredicted monozygotic twin sharing of out-of-frame TCR alpha.

This clonotype was counted at least ten times. Its antigen is unidentified. The junction had 5 bases not matched to a gene; V was cut back by 4 bases and J by 0 bases. The CDR3 is 16 residues long. Germline CDR1 reads LGHDT; CDR2 reads YNNKEL (reference sequence). TCRdb passed the 5' RACE reads through MiXCR, listing each CDR3 protein once. Counted here are about 660,000 distinct CDR3 sequences, over 8.5% occurring once; the ten biggest clones make up approximately 0.96%. This sample also belongs to another study, concerning yellow fever vaccine responses in identical twins.

This sequence joins TRBV3-1 and TRBJ2-1; 8 nucleotides line up with TRBD2. This receptor was identified in a woman younger than 35 in good health. Sequences were obtained from PBMCs. The CDR3 DNA reads TGTGCCAGCAGCCCGACTAGCGCTTACTCCTACAATGAGCAGTTCTTC. Amino acids: CASSPTSAYSYNEQFF.